This TCR beta chain appears in the sequencing data of a study of shared clonotypes between healthy human individuals. Study details: The study drew on a couple of women and a few men aged 18 to 49 as donors. Broader study findings: Large depth notwithstanding, sorted-subset sequencing proved incomplete by rarefaction.

This table comes from immunoSEQ multiplex PCR, and its TCRdb copy is limited to in-frame clones, with some not included. The sample carries about 990,000 clones, approximately 80% recorded once. Germline trimming cut 6 bases from V and 6 bases from J; bases unmatched to any gene: 6. CDR3 length: 15 residues. The V gene's germline CDR1 is LNHDA and CDR2 SQIVND (reference sequence). Turning to this clone: Its specificity is unknown.

Nashville, Tennessee was home to all donors, who were Caucasian adults. This sequence was found in a man younger than 35 in good health. Some clones in this sample may be carry-over from other donors' samples. This sequence joins TRBV19 and TRBJ2-1, with 12 positions matching TRBD2. The sequenced sample consisted of memory CD4+ T cells from PBMCs. As for subset: CD45RA-negative fraction. CDR3 amino acids: CASRSLAGGLNEQFF. The DNA for the CDR3 is TGTGCCAGTAGATCGCTAGCGGGAGGGCTCAATGAGCAGTTCTTC.